This TCR beta chain was documented in a study of T-cell memory formation after mild COVID-19. Study-wide background: Each donor largely had its own TCR clusters.

This clonotype was detected a few times. Its specificity is not known. Study-wide findings and caveats: Clones that shrank (day 15 to 85) were balanced CD4/CD8, whereas later expanders leaned CD4+. Pre-infection memory harbored some responding clones, suggesting cross-reactive memory joined.

Constant-segment primers and 5'RACE yielded cDNA libraries for TCR alpha and TCR beta, each carrying sample barcodes and UMIs. TCRdb re-called the 5' RACE reads with MiXCR, one entry per CDR3 protein. The data hold around 450,000 distinct CDR3 sequences, with around 18% observed a single time. The V gene end was trimmed by 10 bases and the J gene end by 8 bases; junction bases not matched to a gene: 7. The CDR3 loop spans 12 amino acids. Germline V CDR1 and CDR2: SGHTA, FQGNSA. Sequences were obtained from PBMCs or a T cell subset sorted from them (not recorded which). This clonotype was obtained from an adult woman who had mild COVID-19 (a few samples of this study predate the infection). Cell type and time point are not known. This rearrangement joins TRBV7-2 to TRBJ2-1; 8 bases match TRBD2. CDR3: CAKLGGAYEQFF. CDR3 nucleotides: TGTGCCAAACTCGGGGGGGCCTATGAGCAGTTCTTC.